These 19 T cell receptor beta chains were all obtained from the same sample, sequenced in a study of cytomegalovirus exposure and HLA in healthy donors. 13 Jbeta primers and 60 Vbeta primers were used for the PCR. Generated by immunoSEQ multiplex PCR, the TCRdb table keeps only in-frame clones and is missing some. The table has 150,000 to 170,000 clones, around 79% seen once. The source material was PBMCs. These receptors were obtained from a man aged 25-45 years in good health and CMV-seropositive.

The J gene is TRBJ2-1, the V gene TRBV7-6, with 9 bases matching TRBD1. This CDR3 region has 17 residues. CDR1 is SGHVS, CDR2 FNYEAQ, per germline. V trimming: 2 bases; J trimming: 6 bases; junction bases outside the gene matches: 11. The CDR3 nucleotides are TGTGCCAGCAGCTTACTAGTTGGGACAGGGTCCGTCAATGAGCAGTTCTTC. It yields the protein CASSLLVGTGSVNEQFF.

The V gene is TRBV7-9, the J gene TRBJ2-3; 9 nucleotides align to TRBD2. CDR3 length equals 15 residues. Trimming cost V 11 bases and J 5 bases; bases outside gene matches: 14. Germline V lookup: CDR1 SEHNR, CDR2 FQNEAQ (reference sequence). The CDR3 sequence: CACNDRGGAVDTQYF. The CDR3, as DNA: TGTGCCTGCAACGATCGCGGGGGGGCGGTAGATACGCAGTATTTT.

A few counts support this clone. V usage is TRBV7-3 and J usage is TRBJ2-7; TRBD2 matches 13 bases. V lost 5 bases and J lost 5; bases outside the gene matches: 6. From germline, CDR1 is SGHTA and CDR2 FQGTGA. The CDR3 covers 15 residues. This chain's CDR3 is CASSPTSGRANEQYF. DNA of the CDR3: TGTGCCAGCAGCCCCACTAGCGGGAGGGCTAACGAGCAGTACTTC.

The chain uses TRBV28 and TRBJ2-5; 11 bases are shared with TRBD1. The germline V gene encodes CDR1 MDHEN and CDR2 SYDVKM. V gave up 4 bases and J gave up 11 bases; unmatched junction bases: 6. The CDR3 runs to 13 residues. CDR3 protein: CASSSPDRGRQYF. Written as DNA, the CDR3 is TGTGCCAGCAGTTCCCCGGACAGGGGGCGACAGTACTTC.

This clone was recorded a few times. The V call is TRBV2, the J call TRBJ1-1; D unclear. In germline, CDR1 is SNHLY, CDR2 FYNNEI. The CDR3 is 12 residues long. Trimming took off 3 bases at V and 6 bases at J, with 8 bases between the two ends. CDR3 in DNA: TGTGCCAGCAGTGACGGAGGCCCTGAAGCTTTCTTT. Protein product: CASSDGGPEAFF.

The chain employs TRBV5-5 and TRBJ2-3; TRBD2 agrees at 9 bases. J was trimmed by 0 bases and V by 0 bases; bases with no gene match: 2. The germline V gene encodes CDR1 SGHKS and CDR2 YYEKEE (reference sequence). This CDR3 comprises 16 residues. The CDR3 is CASSLVLAGSTDTQYF. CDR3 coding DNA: TGTGCCAGCAGCTTGGTGCTAGCGGGAAGCACAGATACGCAGTATTTT.

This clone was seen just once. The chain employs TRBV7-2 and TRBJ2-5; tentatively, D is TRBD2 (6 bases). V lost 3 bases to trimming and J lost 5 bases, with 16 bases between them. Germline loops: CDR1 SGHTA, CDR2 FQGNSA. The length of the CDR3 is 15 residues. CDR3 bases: TGTGCCAGCAGCTTGGGTGGAGGGGCGGTTGAGACCCAGTACTTC. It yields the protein CASSLGGGAVETQYF.

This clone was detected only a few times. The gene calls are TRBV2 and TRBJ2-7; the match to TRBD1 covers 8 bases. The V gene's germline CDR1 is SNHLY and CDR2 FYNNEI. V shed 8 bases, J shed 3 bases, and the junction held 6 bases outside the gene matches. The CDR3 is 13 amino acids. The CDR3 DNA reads TGTGCCAGCGGGAATACAGGGGGCTACGAGCAGTACTTC. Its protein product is CASGNTGGYEQYF.

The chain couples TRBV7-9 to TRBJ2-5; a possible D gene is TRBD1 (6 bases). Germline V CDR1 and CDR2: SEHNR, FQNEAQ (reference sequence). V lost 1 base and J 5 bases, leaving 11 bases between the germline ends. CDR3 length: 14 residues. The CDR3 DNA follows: TGTGCCAGCAGCTTAGACGGGACATGGGAGACCCAGTACTTC. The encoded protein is CASSLDGTWETQYF.

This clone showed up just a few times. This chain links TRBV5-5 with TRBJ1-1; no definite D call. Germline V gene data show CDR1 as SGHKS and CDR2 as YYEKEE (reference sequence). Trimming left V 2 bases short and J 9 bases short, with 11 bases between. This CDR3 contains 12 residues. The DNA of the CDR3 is TGTGCCAGCAGCTTTGAGAGGGAACAAGCTTTCTTT. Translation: CASSFEREQAFF.

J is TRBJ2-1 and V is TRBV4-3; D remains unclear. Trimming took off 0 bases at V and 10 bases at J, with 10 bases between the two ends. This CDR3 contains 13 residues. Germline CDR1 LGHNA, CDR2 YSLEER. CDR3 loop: CASSQDSGTEQFF. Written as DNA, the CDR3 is TGCGCCAGCAGCCAAGATTCAGGAACCGAGCAGTTCTTC.

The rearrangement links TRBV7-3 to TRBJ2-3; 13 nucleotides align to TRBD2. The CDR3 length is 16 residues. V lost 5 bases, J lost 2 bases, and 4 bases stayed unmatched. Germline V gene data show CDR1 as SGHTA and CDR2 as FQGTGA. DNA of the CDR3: TGTGCCAGCAGCCCGGGACTAGCGGGGATCACAGATACGCAGTATTTT. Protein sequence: CASSPGLAGITDTQYF.

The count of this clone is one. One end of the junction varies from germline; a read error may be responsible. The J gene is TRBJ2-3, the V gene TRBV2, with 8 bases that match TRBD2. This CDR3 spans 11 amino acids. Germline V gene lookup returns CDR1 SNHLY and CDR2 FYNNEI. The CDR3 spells CASKSSGGVSF. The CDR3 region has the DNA TGTGCCAGCAAATCAAGCGGGGGTGTAAGTTTT.

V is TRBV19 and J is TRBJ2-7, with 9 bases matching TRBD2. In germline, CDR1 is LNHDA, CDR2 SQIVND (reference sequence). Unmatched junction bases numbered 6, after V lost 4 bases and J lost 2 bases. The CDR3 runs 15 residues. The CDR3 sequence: CASSRAAGGPYEQYF. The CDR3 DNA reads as TGTGCCAGTAGTAGAGCGGCGGGAGGGCCCTACGAGCAGTACTTC.

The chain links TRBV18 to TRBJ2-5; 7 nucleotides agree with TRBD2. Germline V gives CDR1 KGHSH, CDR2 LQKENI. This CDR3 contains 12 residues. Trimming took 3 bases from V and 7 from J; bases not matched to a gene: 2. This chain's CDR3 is CASSPREGTQYF. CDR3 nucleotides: TGTGCCAGCTCACCCAGGGAGGGGACCCAGTACTTC.

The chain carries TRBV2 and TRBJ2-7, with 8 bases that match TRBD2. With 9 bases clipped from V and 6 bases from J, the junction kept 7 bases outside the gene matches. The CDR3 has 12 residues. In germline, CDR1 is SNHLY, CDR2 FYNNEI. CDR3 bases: TGTGCCAGTGGGACGGGAGGGGGCGAGCAGTACTTC. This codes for CASGTGGGEQYF.

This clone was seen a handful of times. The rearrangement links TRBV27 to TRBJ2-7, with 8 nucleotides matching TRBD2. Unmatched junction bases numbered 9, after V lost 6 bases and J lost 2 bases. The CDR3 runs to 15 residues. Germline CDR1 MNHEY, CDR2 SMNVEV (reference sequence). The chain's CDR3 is CASSQPGLAAYEQYF. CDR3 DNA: TGTGCCAGCAGCCAACCCGGACTAGCAGCCTACGAGCAGTACTTC.

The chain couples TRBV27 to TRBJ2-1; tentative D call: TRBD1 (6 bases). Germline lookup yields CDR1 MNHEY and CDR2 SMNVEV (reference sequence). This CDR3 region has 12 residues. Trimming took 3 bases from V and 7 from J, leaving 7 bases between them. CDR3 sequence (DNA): TGTGCCAGCAGTTTGACAGGTAATGAGCAGTTCTTC. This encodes CASSLTGNEQFF.

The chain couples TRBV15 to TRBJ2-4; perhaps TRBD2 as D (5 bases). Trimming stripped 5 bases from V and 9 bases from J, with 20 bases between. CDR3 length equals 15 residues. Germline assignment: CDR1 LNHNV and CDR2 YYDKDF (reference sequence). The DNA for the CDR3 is TGTGCCACCAGCGTCCCGGGATACACAACGGGCATTCAGTACTTC. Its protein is CATSVPGYTTGIQYF.